The clone carrying this T cell receptor (beta chain) came up a few times. The antigen is unknown. Gene names and germline match the mouse. The CDR3 extends 4 residues past the end of the read, so its final part is completed from the germline J gene. The source of the sample is a study of CD8+ T cells in alopecia areata. Whole-study results and caveats: When scalp samples are sequenced, resident alphabeta T cells of normal skin are also captured. Patients showed less clear TCR sequence sharing than mice, possibly partly because of HLA diversity. Higher clonality was seen in lesional scalp than in normal scalp, especially in alopecia totalis/universalis.

Sequencing relied on a cDNA template that was reverse transcribed from extracted RNA. Assay used: immunoSEQ multiplex PCR; TCRdb lists only in-frame clones, some missing. This set yields around 300,000 clones and no singletons; the top ten hold more than 0.95%. Per germline, CDR1 GKSSPN and CDR2 SITVG. The CDR3 contains 14 residues. With 1 base clipped from V and 1 base from J, the junction kept 0 bases outside the gene matches. Pooled cutaneous lymph node cells were sorted using CD4, CD8alpha, NKG2D, NKG2ACE and other markers. Sequenced: CD4+ T cells sorted from a lymph node. The chain uses TRBV31 and TRBJ2-1; 8 bases line up with TRBD1. This clonotype was sampled from a C3H/HeJ mouse with alopecia areata. The MHC haplotype recorded for the strain is H2-k. Partial CDR3 DNA: TGTGCCTGGAGTCGGACAGGGAACTATGCT. This encodes CAWSRTGNYA. The entire CDR3 reads CAWSRTGNYAEQFF.